This T cell receptor beta chain was retrieved from a study of shared clonotypes between healthy human individuals. CDR1 is SNHLY, CDR2 FYNNEI, per germline. This CDR3 region has 12 residues. V lost 2 bases, J lost 10 bases, and 10 bases lay in between. Points from the study as a whole: Larger estimated richness was generally recorded for naive subsets relative to memory subsets. Sampling used blood alone; tissue repertoires probably differ. Generation probability values for non-shared clonotypes were lower than those for clonotypes shared by all four donors.

Generated by immunoSEQ multiplex PCR, the TCRdb table keeps only in-frame clones and is missing some. Of about 680,000 clones in the sample, around 78% were seen once. Free of recent acute infections or vaccinations, the donors were healthy HIV-negative adults. On this clone itself: Its antigen is unknown.

The sequenced sample consisted of memory CD4+ T cells sorted from blood. The subset: CD45RA-negative fraction. The chain couples TRBV2 to TRBJ2-3; tentative D call: TRBD2 (6 bases). The clonotype comes from a woman aged 30 to 39 in good health. The DNA for the CDR3 is TGTGCCAGCAGTGAAACGGGGGACTCGCAGTATTTT. Translation: CASSETGDSQYF.